Presented here are 30 T cell receptor beta chains from one specimen sequenced in a study of cytomegalovirus exposure and HLA in healthy donors. A multiplex PCR was run with 60 Vbeta primers and 13 Jbeta primers. Clones were sequenced by immunoSEQ multiplex PCR, and TCRdb holds only the in-frame ones, with some missing. The data contain approximately 81,000 clones, roughly 80% of them singletons. The sequenced material came from PBMCs. The receptor set was obtained from a woman in her fifties or sixties in good health and CMV-seronegative.

The rearrangement uses TRBV14 and TRBJ2-1; a possible D gene is TRBD2 (6 bases). V lost 4 bases and J lost 5, with 15 bases in between. CDR3 length equals 15 residues. Germline V gives CDR1 SGHDN, CDR2 FVKESK. CDR3 nucleotide sequence: TGTGCCAGCAGCCGACATAGCGGCAGAAACAATGAGCAGTTCTTC. This codes for CASSRHSGRNNEQFF.

This rearrangement joins TRBV7-3 to TRBJ1-1; 8 nucleotides match TRBD1. Trimming cost V 1 base and J 5 bases; bases outside gene matches: 6. The CDR3 consists of 15 residues. In germline, CDR1 is SGHTA, CDR2 FQGTGA. The CDR3 is CASSLSQGAWTEAFF. CDR3 DNA sequence: TGTGCCAGCAGCTTAAGTCAGGGGGCATGGACTGAAGCTTTCTTT.

This chain uses TRBV19 with TRBJ2-3, with D possibly matching TRBD1 (5 bases). The V end was cut by 4 bases, the J end by 6 bases, with 20 bases between. CDR1 and CDR2 from the germline V gene are LNHDA and SQIVND (reference sequence). The CDR3 is 16 amino acids. CDR3 bases: TGTGCCAGTAGTAGCTACAGGCCACCTTTTTCGGATACGCAGTATTTT. It translates to CASSSYRPPFSDTQYF. Combining the CDR3 with reference TRBV19 and TRBJ2-3 gives the whole variable domain DGGITQSPKYLFRKEGQNVTLSCEQNLNHDAMYWYRQDPGQGLRLIYYSQIVNDFQKGDIAEGYSVSREKKESFPLTVTSAQKNPTAFYLCASSSYRPPFSDTQYFGPGTRLTVL.

This chain joins TRBV2 and TRBJ2-5; a possible D gene is TRBD1 (6 bases). Trimming removed 5 bases at V and 3 bases at J, with 10 bases between. Germline-derived CDR1 and CDR2 are SNHLY and FYNNEI. The CDR3 length is 13 residues. The CDR3 region has the DNA TGTGCCAGCAGTCTACAGGGCAAAGAGACCCAGTACTTC. This gives the protein CASSLQGKETQYF.

This clone showed up just a few times. The chain employs TRBV5-4 and TRBJ2-5, with 11 bases fitting TRBD2. V was pared by 2 bases and J by 5 bases, with 5 bases of the junction left unmatched. Germline CDR1 SGHNT, CDR2 YYREEE (reference sequence). This CDR3 region has 15 residues. CDR3 residues: CASSFGTSGPETQYF. CDR3 coding DNA: TGTGCCAGCAGCTTCGGGACTAGCGGTCCTGAGACCCAGTACTTC.

V gene TRBV13 combines with J gene TRBJ2-3; D remains ambiguous. This CDR3 comprises 14 residues. Trimming removed 2 bases at V and 2 bases at J, with 8 bases between. The germline V gene encodes CDR1 PRHDT and CDR2 FYEKMQ (reference sequence). The CDR3 nucleotides read TGTGCCAGCAGCTTATCGGGTCTCACAGATACGCAGTATTTT. It encodes CASSLSGLTDTQYF.

This clone was observed a few times. V is TRBV9 and J is TRBJ2-1; TRBD1 matches 9 bases. The length of the CDR3 is 15 residues. CDR1 is SGDLS, CDR2 YYNGEE, per germline. V trimming: 3 bases; J trimming: 4 bases; junction bases outside the gene matches: 5. The CDR3 spells CASSAGTGPYNEQFF. CDR3 bases: TGTGCCAGCAGCGCCGGGACAGGGCCTTACAATGAGCAGTTCTTC. Together with reference TRBV9 and TRBJ2-1, the CDR3 gives the full variable domain: DSGVTQTPKHLITATGQRVTLRCSPRSGDLSVYWYQQSLDQGLQFLIQYYNGEERAKGNILERFSAQQFPDLHSELNLSSLELGDSALYFCASSAGTGPYNEQFFGPGTRLTVL.

The V and J genes are TRBV5-1 and TRBJ1-3; the D is unclear. The CDR3 extends over 14 amino acids. CDR1 SGHRS and CDR2 YFSETQ come from the germline V gene. Trimming took off 6 bases at V and 2 bases at J, with 12 bases between the two ends. This chain's CDR3 is CASTEGGPGNTIYF. CDR3 nucleotide sequence: TGCGCCAGCACTGAAGGAGGCCCTGGAAACACCATATATTTT.

The chain joins TRBV5-6 to TRBJ2-1, with a tentative D call TRBD2 (5 bases). There are 17 residues in the CDR3. Germline CDR1 reads SGHDT; CDR2 reads YYEEEE. The V end was cut by 4 bases, the J end by 0 bases, with 17 bases between. The CDR3 here is CASSPFQPGSSYNEQFF. CDR3 coding DNA: TGTGCCAGCAGCCCGTTTCAGCCGGGGAGCTCCTACAATGAGCAGTTCTTC.

As to this clone: One junction end does not reproduce the germline sequence, and a read error may be involved. The chain's CDR3 is CAGSQGAMPQHF. CDR3 bases: TGTGCCGGCAGTCAGGGGGCAATGCCCCAGCATTTT. V and J are TRBV25-1 and TRBJ1-5; TRBD1 matches at 8 bases. CDR3 size: 12 residues. Germline-derived CDR1 and CDR2 are MGHDK and SYGVNS.

This chain links TRBV4-1 with TRBJ2-6; 7 nucleotides align to TRBD1. The CDR3 is 17 amino acids. Trimming cost V 0 bases and J 2 bases; bases outside gene matches: 4. Per germline, CDR1 MGHRA and CDR2 YSYEKL. The DNA for the CDR3 is TGCGCCAGCAGCCAAGATGAGACAGGGACTGGGGCCAACGTCCTGACTTTC. Translation gives CASSQDETGTGANVLTF.

This sequence joins TRBV27 and TRBJ2-1; D not certain. This CDR3 is built from 14 residues. The ends were cut back, 0 bases at V and 5 bases at J, with 8 bases in the middle. The germline V gene encodes CDR1 MNHEY and CDR2 SMNVEV (reference sequence). The CDR3 coding sequence is TGTGCCAGCAGTTTATCGGTACAGAACAATGAGCAGTTCTTC. It encodes CASSLSVQNNEQFF.

The V gene is TRBV18, the J gene TRBJ2-1, with 11 bases that match TRBD2. The CDR3 extends over 16 amino acids. J gave up 4 bases and V 4 bases, and 6 bases lay outside the gene matches. The germline V gene has CDR1 KGHSH and CDR2 LQKENI. This CDR3 reads CASSRVTSGNYNEQFF. CDR3 coding DNA: TGTGCCAGCTCACGCGTGACTAGCGGGAATTACAATGAGCAGTTCTTC.

In this sample, this clone turned up once. The chain has TRBV7-2 and TRBJ1-3, with D possibly being TRBD1 (5 bases). V was clipped by 5 bases and J by 0 bases, with 14 bases between them. The germline CDR1 and CDR2 sequences are SGHTA and FQGNSA. This CDR3 spans 16 amino acids. CDR3 nucleotide sequence: TGTGCCAGCAGCACAACCCGACAGAGCTCTGGAAACACCATATATTTT. Translation gives CASSTTRQSSGNTIYF. Together with reference TRBV7-2 and TRBJ1-3, the CDR3 gives the full variable domain: GAGVSQSPSNKVTEKGKDVELRCDPISGHTALYWYRQSLGQGLEFLIYFQGNSAPDKSGLPSDRFSAERTGGSVSTLTIQRTQQEDSAVYLCASSTTRQSSGNTIYFGEGSWLTVV.

The chain links TRBV4-2 to TRBJ1-1; 7 nucleotides align to TRBD1. The trim removed 4 bases at V and 2 bases at J, leaving 10 bases unmatched. Per germline, CDR1 LGHNA and CDR2 YNFKEQ. This CDR3 spans 16 amino acids. The CDR3 is CASSLGRDSENTEAFF. The DNA for the CDR3 is TGTGCCAGCAGCCTAGGCCGGGACAGTGAAAACACTGAAGCTTTCTTT.

The sample holds a few counts of this clone. The J gene is TRBJ2-7, the V gene TRBV27; D unresolved. The CDR3 loop spans 14 amino acids. CDR1 and CDR2 from the germline V gene are MNHEY and SMNVEV (reference sequence). V lost 2 bases and J lost 3, with 11 bases in between. The CDR3 DNA is TGTGCCAGCAGTTTAGGCATCAGATTCTACGAGCAGTACTTC. It encodes CASSLGIRFYEQYF.

This rearrangement joins TRBV11-2 to TRBJ2-7; 9 nucleotides line up with TRBD2. The CDR3 has 15 residues. J was trimmed by 6 bases and V by 2 bases; bases with no gene match: 8. Per the germline V gene, CDR1 is SGHAT and CDR2 is FQNNGV. The CDR3 region is CASSLLAGEESEQYF. In DNA, the CDR3 is TGTGCCAGCAGCTTATTAGCGGGAGAAGAGAGCGAGCAGTACTTC. Complete variable domain (other parts from reference TRBV11-2 and TRBJ2-7): EAGVAQSPRYKIIEKRQSVAFWCNPISGHATLYWYQQILGQGPKLLIQFQNNGVVDDSQLPKDRFSAERLKGVDSTLKIQPAKLEDSAVYLCASSLLAGEESEQYFGPGTRLTVT.

V and J are TRBV5-4 and TRBJ2-6; no reliable D call. CDR1 is SGHNT, CDR2 YYREEE, per germline (reference sequence). This CDR3 is built from 15 residues. Trimming left V 4 bases short and J 2 bases short, with 10 bases between. CDR3 amino acids: CASSMARAGANVLTF. The CDR3 coding sequence is TGTGCCAGCAGCATGGCCCGGGCTGGGGCCAACGTCCTGACTTTC.

This chain connects TRBV23-1 to TRBJ2-3; the D gene is possibly TRBD1 (6 bases). TRBV23-1 is an ORF, and what it does is uncertain. The CDR3 is made up of 16 amino acids. V was pared by 4 bases and J by 1 base, with 15 bases between. CDR3 sequence: CASSRQEFVRTDTQYF. The CDR3 nucleotides are TGCGCCAGCAGTCGACAGGAGTTCGTACGCACAGATACGCAGTATTTT.

The chain carries TRBV25-1 and TRBJ2-1; D perhaps matches TRBD2 (6 bases). The CDR3 is made up of 17 amino acids. V lost 3 bases and J lost 4, with 19 bases in between. Germline-derived CDR1 and CDR2 are MGHDK and SYGVNS. The CDR3 spells CASSETTGSRGYNEQFF. The CDR3 nucleotides are TGTGCCAGCAGTGAGACTACGGGCTCCCGGGGGTACAATGAGCAGTTCTTC.

The V call is TRBV27, the J call TRBJ1-4, with 7 bases matching TRBD1. Looked up from germline, CDR1 is MNHEY and CDR2 is SMNVEV (reference sequence). The CDR3 extends over 16 amino acids. The V and J ends lost 6 bases and 4 bases, in that order; junction bases with no gene match: 11. The CDR3 is CASRPTGQSNNEKLFF. The CDR3 DNA reads as TGTGCCAGCAGACCGACGGGACAGAGCAATAATGAAAAACTGTTTTTT. Looking up the rest from reference TRBV27 and TRBJ1-4 gives the full variable domain: EAQVTQNPRYLITVTGKKLTVTCSQNMNHEYMSWYRQDPGLGLRQIYYSMNVEVTDKGDVPEGYKVSRKEKRNFPLILESPSPNQTSLYFCASRPTGQSNNEKLFFGSGTQLSVL.

The CDR3 sequence is CASSIGGDMSQANYGYTF. In nucleotides, the CDR3 is TGTGCCAGCAGTATCGGGGGGGACATGTCCCAAGCTAACTATGGCTACACCTTC. This sequence joins TRBV28 and TRBJ1-2, with D possibly being TRBD1 (6 bases). Trimming took 5 bases from V and 0 from J, leaving 22 bases between them. The CDR3 sequence is 18 residues long. Looked up from germline, CDR1 is MDHEN and CDR2 is SYDVKM.

The chain uses TRBV11-2 and TRBJ2-1, with 11 bases fitting TRBD2. V gave up 5 bases and J gave up 6 bases; unmatched junction bases: 0. Germline values: CDR1 SGHAT, CDR2 FQNNGV. The CDR3 is 13 residues long. CDR3 coding DNA: TGTGCCAGCAGCCTAGCGGGAGGCAATGAGCAGTTCTTC. This translates into CASSLAGGNEQFF.

This sequence joins TRBV5-1 and TRBJ2-6; D remains ambiguous. V gave up 5 bases and J gave up 1 base, with 7 bases separating them. CDR1 and CDR2 from the germline V gene are SGHRS and YFSETQ. CDR3 length: 14 amino acids. The CDR3 coding sequence is TGCGCCAGCAGTCCCGGGTCTGGGGCCAACGTCCTGACTTTC. It translates to CASSPGSGANVLTF.

The chain carries TRBV28 and TRBJ2-7, with 7 bases aligning to TRBD1. The CDR3 consists of 17 residues. Germline values: CDR1 MDHEN, CDR2 SYDVKM. Unmatched junction bases numbered 15, after V lost 5 bases and J lost 2 bases. The CDR3 is CASSPPFYGQGAYEQYF. CDR3 bases: TGTGCCAGCAGTCCTCCTTTTTATGGGCAGGGGGCCTACGAGCAGTACTTC.

The rearrangement links TRBV4-3 to TRBJ2-1; 7 positions match TRBD1. Looked up from germline, CDR1 is LGHNA and CDR2 is YSLEER. V shed 1 base, J shed 7 bases, and the junction held 10 bases outside the gene matches. The CDR3 has 16 residues. The CDR3 DNA reads TGCGCCAGCAGCCAAGGGATGGTAACAGGGGAGAATGAGCAGTTCTTC. This encodes CASSQGMVTGENEQFF.

The chain joins TRBV30 to TRBJ1-1; D remains unclear. The germline gives CDR1 GTSNPN, CDR2 SVGIG (reference sequence). This CDR3 region has 14 residues. V was trimmed by 3 bases and J by 0 bases, leaving 11 bases between them. CDR3 coding DNA: TGTGCCTGGAGGGGCCGCCTCATGAACACTGAAGCTTTCTTT. Its translation: CAWRGRLMNTEAFF.

The chain couples TRBV28 to TRBJ2-3; maybe TRBD2 (6 bases). The CDR3 runs to 14 residues. The V gene's germline CDR1 is MDHEN and CDR2 SYDVKM. Between the trimmed V and J ends, which lost 1 base and 4 bases, there was a span of 9 bases. CDR3 in DNA: TGTGCCAGCAGTTTATCGGGGGAGGCAGATACGCAGTATTTT. It translates to CASSLSGEADTQYF.

The rearrangement uses TRBV19 and TRBJ2-1; no reliable D call. V was pared by 1 base and J by 9 bases, with 7 bases between. The CDR3 loop spans 12 amino acids. Germline V lookup: CDR1 LNHDA, CDR2 SQIVND (reference sequence). The CDR3 DNA reads as TGTGCCAGTAGTATAGGAGAAGCTGAGCAGTTCTTC. Its protein product is CASSIGEAEQFF. The full variable domain, completed using reference TRBV19 and TRBJ2-1, is DGGITQSPKYLFRKEGQNVTLSCEQNLNHDAMYWYRQDPGQGLRLIYYSQIVNDFQKGDIAEGYSVSREKKESFPLTVTSAQKNPTAFYLCASSIGEAEQFFGPGTRLTVL.

This clone was detected only a few times. The V call is TRBV27, the J call TRBJ2-7; 7 bases agree with TRBD2. The J segment lost 0 bases and the V segment lost 4 bases, leaving 6 bases of the junction unmatched. CDR1 MNHEY and CDR2 SMNVEV come from the germline V gene (reference sequence). The CDR3 totals 15 residues. CDR3 region: CASSWGGNPSYEQYF. The CDR3 nucleotides are TGTGCCAGCAGTTGGGGAGGGAACCCCTCCTACGAGCAGTACTTC.